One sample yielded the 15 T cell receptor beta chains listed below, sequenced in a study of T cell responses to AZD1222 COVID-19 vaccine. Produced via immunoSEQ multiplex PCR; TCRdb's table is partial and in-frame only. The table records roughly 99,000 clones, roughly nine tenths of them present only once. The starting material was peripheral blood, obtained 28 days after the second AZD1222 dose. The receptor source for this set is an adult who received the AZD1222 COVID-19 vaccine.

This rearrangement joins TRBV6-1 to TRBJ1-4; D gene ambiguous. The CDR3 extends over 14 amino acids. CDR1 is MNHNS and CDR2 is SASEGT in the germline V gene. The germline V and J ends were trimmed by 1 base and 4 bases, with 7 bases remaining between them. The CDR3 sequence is CASSEVWINEKLFF. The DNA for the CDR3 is TGTGCCAGCAGTGAAGTGTGGATTAATGAAAAACTGTTTTTT.

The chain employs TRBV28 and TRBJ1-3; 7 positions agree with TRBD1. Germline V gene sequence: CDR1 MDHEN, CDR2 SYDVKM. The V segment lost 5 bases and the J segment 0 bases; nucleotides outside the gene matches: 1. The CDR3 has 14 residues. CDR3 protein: CASSQGGSGNTIYF. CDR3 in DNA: TGTGCCAGCAGTCAGGGGGGCTCTGGAAACACCATATATTTT.

The CDR3 nucleotides read TGCGCCAGCAGCCAAGGTCTAGCGGGAGGGTGGGCCTACAATGAGCAGTTCTTC. It yields the protein CASSQGLAGGWAYNEQFF. This chain links TRBV4-1 with TRBJ2-1; 12 bases align to TRBD2. This CDR3 comprises 18 residues. V lost 1 base, J lost 2 bases, and 6 bases stayed unmatched. Looked up from germline, CDR1 is MGHRA and CDR2 is YSYEKL.

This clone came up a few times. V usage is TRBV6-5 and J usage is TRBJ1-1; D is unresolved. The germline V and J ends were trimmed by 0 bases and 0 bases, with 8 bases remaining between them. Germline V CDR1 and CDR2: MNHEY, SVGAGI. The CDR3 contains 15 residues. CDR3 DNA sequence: TGTGCCAGCAGTTACTCGAGGGAAATGAACACTGAAGCTTTCTTT. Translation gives CASSYSREMNTEAFF.

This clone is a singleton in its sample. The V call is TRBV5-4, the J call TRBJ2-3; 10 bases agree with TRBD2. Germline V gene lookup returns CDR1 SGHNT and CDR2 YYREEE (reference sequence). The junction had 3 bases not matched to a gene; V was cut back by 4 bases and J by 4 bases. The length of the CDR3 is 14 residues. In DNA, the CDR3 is TGTGCCAGCAGCGCTAGCGGGAGCGCAGATACGCAGTATTTT. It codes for CASSASGSADTQYF.

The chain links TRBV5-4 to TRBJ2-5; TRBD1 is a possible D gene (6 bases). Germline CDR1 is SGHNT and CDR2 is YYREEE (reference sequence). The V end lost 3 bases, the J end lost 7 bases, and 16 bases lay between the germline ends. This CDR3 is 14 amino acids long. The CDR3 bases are TGTGCCAGCAGCTCCCCAGGGGTGTGGGGGACCCAGTACTTC. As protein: CASSSPGVWGTQYF.

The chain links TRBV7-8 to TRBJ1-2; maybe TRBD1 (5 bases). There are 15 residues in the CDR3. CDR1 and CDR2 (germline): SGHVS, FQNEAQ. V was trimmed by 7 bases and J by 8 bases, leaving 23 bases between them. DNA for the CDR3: TGTGCCAGCACCCTGGCAGGGCAGGGTCGGGGAGGCTACACCTTC. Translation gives CASTLAGQGRGGYTF.

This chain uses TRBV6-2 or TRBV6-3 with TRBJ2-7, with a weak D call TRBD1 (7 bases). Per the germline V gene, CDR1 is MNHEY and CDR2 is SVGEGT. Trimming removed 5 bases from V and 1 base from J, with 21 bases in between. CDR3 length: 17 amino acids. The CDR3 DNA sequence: TGTGCCAGCAGTCCGACCAAATTGACAGGGACTTCCTACGAGCAGTACTTC. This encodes CASSPTKLTGTSYEQYF.

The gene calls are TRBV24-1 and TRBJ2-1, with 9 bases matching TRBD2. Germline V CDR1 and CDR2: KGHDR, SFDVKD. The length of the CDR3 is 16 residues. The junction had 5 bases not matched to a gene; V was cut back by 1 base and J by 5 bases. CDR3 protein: CATSDLSTSGHNEQFF. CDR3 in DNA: TGTGCCACCAGTGATTTATCGACTAGCGGCCACAATGAGCAGTTCTTC.

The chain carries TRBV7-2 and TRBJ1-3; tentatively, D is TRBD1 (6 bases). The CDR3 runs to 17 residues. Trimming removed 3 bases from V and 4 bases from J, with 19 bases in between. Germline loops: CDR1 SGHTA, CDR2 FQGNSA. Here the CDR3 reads CASSFNYRESGGNTIYF. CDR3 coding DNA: TGTGCCAGCAGCTTCAACTACAGGGAGTCGGGAGGAAACACCATATATTTT.

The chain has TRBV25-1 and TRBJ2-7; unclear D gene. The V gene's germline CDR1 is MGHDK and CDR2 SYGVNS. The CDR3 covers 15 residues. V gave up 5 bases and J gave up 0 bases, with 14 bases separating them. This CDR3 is CASSHPSASSYEQYF. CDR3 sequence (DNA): TGTGCCAGCAGTCACCCCAGCGCAAGCTCCTACGAGCAGTACTTC.

The CDR3 loop is CAISDPGGGNQPQHF. The DNA of the CDR3 is TGTGCCATCAGTGATCCCGGGGGCGGCAATCAGCCCCAGCATTTT. The V gene is TRBV10-3, the J gene TRBJ1-5; tentative D call: TRBD1 (6 bases). Trimming took 3 bases from V and 2 from J, leaving 11 bases between them. Per the germline V gene, CDR1 is ENHRY and CDR2 is SYGVKD. The CDR3 runs 15 residues.

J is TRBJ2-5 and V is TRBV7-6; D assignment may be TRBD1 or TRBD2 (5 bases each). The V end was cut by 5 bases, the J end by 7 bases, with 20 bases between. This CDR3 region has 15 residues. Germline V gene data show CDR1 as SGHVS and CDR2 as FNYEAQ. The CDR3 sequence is CASSLTSGPMGTQYF. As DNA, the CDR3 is TGTGCCAGCAGCCTGACCTCGGGGCCCATGGGGACCCAGTACTTC.

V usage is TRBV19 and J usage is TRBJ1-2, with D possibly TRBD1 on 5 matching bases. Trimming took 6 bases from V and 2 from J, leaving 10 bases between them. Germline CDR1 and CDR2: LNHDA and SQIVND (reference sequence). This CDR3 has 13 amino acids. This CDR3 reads CASSPRTNYGYTF. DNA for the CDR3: TGTGCCAGTAGCCCAAGGACAAACTATGGCTACACCTTC.

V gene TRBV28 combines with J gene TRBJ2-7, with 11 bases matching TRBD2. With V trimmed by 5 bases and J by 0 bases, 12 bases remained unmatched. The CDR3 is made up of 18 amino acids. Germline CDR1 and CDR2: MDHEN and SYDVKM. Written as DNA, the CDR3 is TGTGCCAGCAGTCCATCACTGACTAGCGGGGTACTCTCCTACGAGCAGTACTTC. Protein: CASSPSLTSGVLSYEQYF. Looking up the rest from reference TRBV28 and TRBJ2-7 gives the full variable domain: DVKVTQSSRYLVKRTGEKVFLECVQDMDHENMFWYRQDPGLGLRLIYFSYDVKMKEKGDIPEGYSVSREKKERFSLILESASTNQTSMYLCASSPSLTSGVLSYEQYFGPGTRLTVT.